This T cell receptor beta chain was sequenced during a study of T cells in pancreatic ductal adenocarcinoma. Notes on the study in general: This surgical cohort overrepresents the minority presenting with early-stage disease. Tumor-versus-blood clonality comparisons may be biased toward lower tumor diversity. Blood clonality (about 0.069) did not differ significantly from tumor (around 0.12). Unique clonotypes were approximately 8-fold more numerous in blood than in tumor.

Surgery without prior neoadjuvant therapy was the treatment of the selected pancreatic ductal adenocarcinoma patients. The CDR3 consists of 12 residues. Germline loops: CDR1 SEHNR, CDR2 FQNEAQ (reference sequence). V was pared by 2 bases and J by 6 bases, with 7 bases between. The protocol was immunoSEQ multiplex PCR, while the TCRdb copy is restricted to in-frame clones and leaves out a portion. The sample records 4,500 to 7,000 clones, about 72% being singletons. This clone appeared a few times. Its antigen is currently unknown. This receptor was taken from a human donor with pancreatic ductal adenocarcinoma. What was sequenced was pancreatic tumor tissue. V usage is TRBV7-9 and J usage is TRBJ1-1; D not certain. In DNA form, the CDR3 reads TGTGCCAGCAGCTTACTGAGCGCTGAAGCTTTCTTT. Translating it yields CASSLLSAEAFF.